This T cell receptor (beta chain) was captured by sequencing in a study of blood T cell repertoires in COVID-19. Per the study methods: Researchers report that nucleated cell counts were estimated from reference gene primer amplification. Repertoires were generated with immunoSEQ multiplex PCR, while TCRdb's copy carries only in-frame clones and drops some. The DNA was the basis for D and trimming; V, J and clone size are from that table. The sample lists some 160,000 clones; roughly 80% were seen once. Trimming at V came to 5 bases and at J to 0 bases, leaving 3 bases not matched to a gene. Germline loops: CDR1 SGHTA, CDR2 FQGTGA. The length of the CDR3 is 15 residues.

This chain connects TRBV7-3 to TRBJ1-4, with TRBD1 matching 7 bases. The clonotype comes from a man aged 45 to 65 with active or convalescent COVID-19. The sample taken for sequencing was peripheral blood. DNA for the CDR3: TGTGCCAGCAGCCCGGGGACAGCAACTAATGAAAAACTGTTTTTT. Its translation is CASSPGTATNEKLFF. Together with reference TRBV7-3 and TRBJ1-4, the CDR3 gives the full variable domain: GAGVSQTPSNKVTEKGKYVELRCDPISGHTALYWYRQSLGQGPEFLIYFQGTGAADDSGLPNDRFFAVRPEGSVSTLKIQRTERGDSAVYLCASSPGTATNEKLFFGSGTQLSVL.